Below are 30 T cell receptor beta chains sequenced from a single sample in a study of regulatory T cells in long-lasting Graves disease. Time point here: newly diagnosed GD, antithyroid drugs for less than 3 months. From RNA extracted from PBMCs, the TCR library was made. CDR3 regions were amplified by Arm-PCR using iRepertoire HTBI primers to build TCR beta libraries. Each CDR3 protein gets one entry after TCRdb re-called the multiplex PCR reads with MiXCR. The sample has about 560,000 distinct CDR3 sequences, 15% to 20% seen once; the top ten hold 12%. The same specimen was also included in a second study, on T cells in Graves' hyperthyroidism and ophthalmopathy.

This specimen was peripheral blood mononuclear cells (PBMCs), taken at new diagnosis, from a patient treated with antithyroid drugs. These receptors all stem from a man aged 18 to 35 with Graves disease.

This clonotype was seen repeatedly, ten times or more. The chain combines TRBV5-1 with TRBJ2-7; D assignment may be TRBD1 or TRBD2 (5 bases each). Germline lookup yields CDR1 SGHRS and CDR2 YFSETQ. This CDR3 is built from 15 residues. The V end was cut by 4 bases, the J end by 3 bases, with 17 bases between. The CDR3 DNA sequence: TGCGCCAGCAGCAAACGCCGGGACGATGGCTACGAGCAGTACTTC. Encoded protein: CASSKRRDDGYEQYF.

This clonotype was recorded at least ten times. This chain links TRBV11-3 with TRBJ2-2; D is ambiguous. The germline V gene has CDR1 SGHNT and CDR2 YENEEA. There are 16 residues in the CDR3. V was cut by 6 bases and J by 4 bases, with 18 bases left in between. CDR3 protein: CASSTPYPVGTGELFF. In DNA form, the CDR3 reads TGTGCCAGCAGTACACCATACCCTGTCGGCACCGGGGAGCTGTTTTTT.

This clonotype was observed a handful of times. The chain joins TRBV2 to TRBJ1-2, with TRBD1 as a possible D gene (6 bases). The length of the CDR3 is 13 residues. The V gene lost 7 bases and the J gene lost 8 bases, with 17 bases spanning the gap. Germline lookup yields CDR1 SNHLY and CDR2 FYNNEI. Here the CDR3 reads CASKPWGAEGYTF. The CDR3 bases are TGTGCCAGCAAACCTTGGGGGGCAGAGGGCTACACCTTC.

This clonotype was counted only a few times. This rearrangement joins TRBV5-1 to TRBJ1-1, with 7 bases matching TRBD1. CDR1 and CDR2 (germline): SGHRS, YFSETQ. The CDR3 has 15 residues. The V gene end was trimmed by 3 bases and the J gene end by 1 base; junction bases not matched to a gene: 6. CDR3 amino acids: CASSWQGQSNTEAFF. CDR3 nucleotides: TGCGCCAGCAGCTGGCAGGGACAGTCGAACACTGAAGCTTTCTTT.

This clonotype was counted between two and nine times. In DNA form, the CDR3 reads TGTGCCAGCAGTGTAGGTTGGAGCACTGAAGCTTTCTTT. It codes for CASSVGWSTEAFF. The chain has TRBV25-1 and TRBJ1-1; D is ambiguous. The CDR3 length is 13 residues. CDR1 MGHDK and CDR2 SYGVNS come from the germline V gene. V lost 4 bases and J 4 bases, leaving 10 bases between the germline ends.

The gene calls are TRBV28 and TRBJ1-5; D remains ambiguous. CDR3 length equals 13 residues. Trimming stripped 6 bases from V and 4 bases from J, with 10 bases between. The germline CDR1 and CDR2 sequences are MDHEN and SYDVKM. CDR3 DNA: TGTGCCAGCAGACCTCCAAGGAATCAGCCCCAGCATTTT. Protein product: CASRPPRNQPQHF.

This clonotype came up many times. The chain joins TRBV12-3 or TRBV12-4 to TRBJ2-7, with D perhaps matching TRBD2 (5 bases). The CDR3 length is 13 residues. V was shortened by 6 bases and J by 0 bases, with 9 bases between the two germline ends. CDR3 residues: CASRSTSSYEQYF. CDR3 DNA sequence: TGTGCCAGCAGGTCCACTAGCTCCTACGAGCAGTACTTC.

The chain combines TRBV10-3 with TRBJ1-1; 9 bases match TRBD1. V was clipped by 7 bases and J by 1 base; unmatched bases: 4. CDR3 size: 14 residues. CDR1 is ENHRY, CDR2 SYGVKD, per germline. The CDR3 nucleotides read TGTGCCATCACGCCGGGACAGGGGAACACTGAAGCTTTCTTT. Translation gives CAITPGQGNTEAFF.

This clonotype has ten or more counts. V is TRBV20-1 and J is TRBJ2-7, with TRBD2 matching 12 bases. Germline assignment: CDR1 DFQATT and CDR2 SNEGSKA (reference sequence). V lost 6 bases and J lost 0; bases outside the gene matches: 6. This CDR3 is built from 15 residues. CDR3 residues: CSATGLAGTSYEQYF. In DNA, the CDR3 is TGCAGTGCGACCGGACTAGCGGGAACCTCCTACGAGCAGTACTTC.

A remark on this clonotype: The conserved final phenylalanine or tryptophan is absent from the CDR3, which likely points to a read error. The chain recombines TRBV13 with TRBJ2-7; 15 bases agree with TRBD2. V dropped 5 bases and J dropped 3; count of bases not matched to a gene: 2. Germline lookup yields CDR1 PRHDT and CDR2 FYEKMQ (reference sequence). This CDR3 comprises 15 residues. The CDR3 DNA is TGTGCCAGCAGCAAGGGACTAGCGGGAGGCTACGAGCAGTACCTC. Residues: CASSKGLAGGYEQYL.

This clonotype came up a few times. This sequence joins TRBV5-1 and TRBJ1-3; no clear D gene. With 0 bases removed from V and 3 bases from J, the gap between germline ends came to 7 bases. The CDR3 consists of 14 residues. The germline V gene has CDR1 SGHRS and CDR2 YFSETQ. The CDR3 protein is CASSLAEHGNTIYF. The CDR3 DNA follows: TGCGCCAGCAGCTTGGCCGAGCATGGAAACACCATATATTTT.

The rearrangement joins TRBV28 to TRBJ2-3, with D maybe TRBD1 (5 bases). CDR1 is MDHEN, CDR2 SYDVKM, per germline. Between the trimmed V and J ends, which lost 3 bases and 1 base, there was a span of 17 bases. The CDR3 loop spans 17 amino acids. The CDR3 sequence is CASSLSPRLRGTDTQYF. CDR3 in DNA: TGTGCCAGCAGTTTGTCCCCCAGACTCAGGGGCACAGATACGCAGTATTTT.

This clonotype was seen ten or more times. This chain joins TRBV9 and TRBJ2-7, with D possibly being TRBD1 or TRBD2 (6 bases each). Deletions cut 3 bases from V and 0 bases from J, with 10 bases between. Germline CDR1 and CDR2: SGDLS and YYNGEE. The CDR3 sequence is 14 residues long. In DNA form, the CDR3 reads TGTGCCAGCAGCGCGGGGGACACCTCCTACGAGCAGTACTTC. Amino acids: CASSAGDTSYEQYF.

As to this clonotype: Germline is not matched at one junction end, which may reflect a read error. The V gene is TRBV7-9, the J gene TRBJ2-7; 9 nucleotides match TRBD1. CDR1 and CDR2 from the germline V gene are SEHNR and FQNEAQ (reference sequence). CDR3 length equals 16 residues. CDR3 in amino acids: CASSQQGAIPTYEQYF. CDR3 coding DNA: TGCGCCAGCAGCCAACAGGGGGCCATTCCGACCTACGAGCAGTACTTC.

The chain recombines TRBV27 with TRBJ1-2; D gene ambiguous. CDR3 length: 13 amino acids. CDR1 is MNHEY and CDR2 is SMNVEV in the germline V gene (reference sequence). V was pared by 6 bases and J by 5 bases, with 13 bases between. The CDR3 sequence: CASSLSELYGYTF. The CDR3, as DNA: TGTGCCAGCAGCCTTTCCGAACTTTATGGCTACACCTTC.

The rearrangement links TRBV5-1 to TRBJ1-1; 8 bases align to TRBD1. Germline trimming cut 3 bases from V and 5 bases from J; bases unmatched to any gene: 9. The CDR3 loop spans 15 amino acids. Germline loops: CDR1 SGHRS, CDR2 YFSETQ. The CDR3 DNA reads as TGCGCCAGCAGCTCTGCGACAGGGGAGTTGACTGAAGCTTTCTTT. Its translation is CASSSATGELTEAFF.

This clonotype was counted only a few times. In nucleotides, the CDR3 is TGCGCCGGGGGAGCCTCCTCGAACACCGGGGAGCTGTTTTTT. Encoded protein: CAGGASSNTGELFF. J is TRBJ2-2 and V is TRBV5-1; D is possibly TRBD1 or TRBD2 (5 bases each). The CDR3 is made up of 14 amino acids. Trimming cost V 10 bases and J 0 bases, with 13 bases left between them. Per germline, CDR1 SGHRS and CDR2 YFSETQ. Looking up the rest from reference TRBV5-1 and TRBJ2-2 gives the full variable domain: KAGVTQTPRYLIKTRGQQVTLSCSPISGHRSVSWYQQTPGQGLQFLFEYFSETQRNKGNFPGRFSGRQFSNSRSEMNVSTLELGDSALYLCAGGASSNTGELFFGEGSRLTVL.

The J gene is TRBJ2-7, the V gene TRBV28; 7 nucleotides match TRBD2. The CDR3 runs 15 residues. Germline V lookup: CDR1 MDHEN, CDR2 SYDVKM. The V and J ends lost 6 bases and 7 bases, in that order; junction bases with no gene match: 15. The CDR3 coding sequence is TGTGCCAGCAGGTCGGGGGGATATACGGTGGGAGAGCAGTACTTC. Protein: CASRSGGYTVGEQYF.

This clonotype was detected many times. The gene calls are TRBV7-2 and TRBJ2-1; 8 bases line up with TRBD1. CDR1 is SGHTA, CDR2 FQGNSA, per germline. This CDR3 comprises 14 residues. J lost 9 bases, V lost 5 bases, and 9 bases had no gene match. This CDR3 is CASSTRQGWGEQFF. CDR3 nucleotide sequence: TGTGCCAGCAGCACCCGACAGGGGTGGGGTGAGCAGTTCTTC.

The table lists this clonotype with a few counts. The rearrangement links TRBV24-1 to TRBJ2-3, with 14 bases aligning to TRBD2. Trimming took 3 bases from V and 7 from J; bases not matched to a gene: 5. The germline V gene has CDR1 KGHDR and CDR2 SFDVKD. The length of the CDR3 is 16 residues. The CDR3: CATSDSGTSGSNTQYF. CDR3 bases: TGTGCCACCAGTGATAGCGGGACTAGCGGGAGCAATACGCAGTATTTT.

This clonotype was seen a handful of times. The chain has TRBV18 and TRBJ2-2; D call uncertain. CDR1 and CDR2 (germline): KGHSH, LQKENI. Trimming removed 0 bases at V and 8 bases at J, with 7 bases between. The CDR3 is made up of 13 amino acids. This chain's CDR3 is CASSPPDPGELFF. CDR3 in DNA: TGTGCCAGCTCACCACCAGATCCAGGGGAGCTGTTTTTT.

This clonotype was recorded at least ten times. V usage is TRBV10-3 and J usage is TRBJ2-1; 7 bases are a match to TRBD2. Germline loops: CDR1 ENHRY, CDR2 SYGVKD. Trimming at V came to 7 bases and at J to 10 bases, leaving 16 bases not matched to a gene. There are 15 residues in the CDR3. As DNA, the CDR3 is TGTGCCATCACCCCCCGGGGGGAGGGCCTCGGGGAGCAGTTCTTC. Its protein product is CAITPRGEGLGEQFF.

This clonotype has only a few counts. The J gene is TRBJ1-1, the V gene TRBV6-2 or TRBV6-3; no reliable D call. Trimming pared 0 bases from V and 0 bases from J, leaving 11 bases between. The length of the CDR3 is 16 residues. The germline V gene has CDR1 MNHEY and CDR2 SVGEGT. The CDR3 nucleotides read TGTGCCAGCAGTTACTCAGGGTTCGGGATGAACACTGAAGCTTTCTTT. The encoded protein is CASSYSGFGMNTEAFF.

CDR3 bases: TGTGCCAGCAGCTTGGAAATCGGGGAGCTGTTTTTT. This encodes CASSLEIGELFF. V gene TRBV5-4 combines with J gene TRBJ2-2; D call uncertain. The V end was cut by 0 bases, the J end by 7 bases, with 4 bases between. This CDR3 has 12 residues. Germline V gives CDR1 SGHNT, CDR2 YYREEE (reference sequence). The variable domain in full, with the rest retrieved from reference TRBV5-4 and TRBJ2-2, is ETGVTQSPTHLIKTRGQQVTLRCSSQSGHNTVSWYQQALGQGPQFIFQYYREEENGRGNFPPRFSGLQFPNYSSELNVNALELDDSALYLCASSLEIGELFFGEGSRLTVL.

This chain links TRBV27 with TRBJ2-2; 9 positions match TRBD1. Trimming took 5 bases from V and 4 from J; bases not matched to a gene: 8. The CDR3 covers 16 residues. Germline V gene lookup returns CDR1 MNHEY and CDR2 SMNVEV (reference sequence). The CDR3: CASSNSGTGTTGELFF. The DNA of the CDR3 is TGTGCCAGCAGTAATTCCGGGACAGGGACCACCGGGGAGCTGTTTTTT.

The sample holds many counts of this clonotype. The chain employs TRBV6-5 and TRBJ2-5; TRBD1 agrees at 8 bases. This CDR3 spans 15 amino acids. The V and J ends lost 0 bases and 9 bases, in that order; junction bases with no gene match: 9. Per germline, CDR1 MNHEY and CDR2 SVGAGI. The CDR3 DNA reads TGTGCCAGCAGTTACTCGACCGGACAGGGTGAGGCCCAGTACTTC. The encoded protein is CASSYSTGQGEAQYF.

A few counts support this clonotype. The chain joins TRBV5-1 to TRBJ1-1, with TRBD1 as a possible D gene (6 bases). The germline CDR1 and CDR2 sequences are SGHRS and YFSETQ. The V and J ends lost 4 bases and 2 bases respectively, with 15 bases between them. This CDR3 region has 15 residues. The CDR3 sequence is CASSPMGAGNTEAFF. DNA of the CDR3: TGCGCCAGCAGCCCTATGGGGGCAGGTAACACTGAAGCTTTCTTT. The whole variable domain, remainder taken from reference TRBV5-1 and TRBJ1-1, is KAGVTQTPRYLIKTRGQQVTLSCSPISGHRSVSWYQQTPGQGLQFLFEYFSETQRNKGNFPGRFSGRQFSNSRSEMNVSTLELGDSALYLCASSPMGAGNTEAFFGQGTRLTVV.

CDR3 bases: TGTGCCAGCAGCACCGGGACTAGCAAAAGTGAGACCCAGTACTTC. This sequence encodes CASSTGTSKSETQYF. The chain has TRBV27 and TRBJ2-5; 9 nucleotides agree with TRBD2. The V gene's germline CDR1 is MNHEY and CDR2 SMNVEV (reference sequence). With V trimmed by 6 bases and J by 5 bases, 10 bases remained unmatched. CDR3 length equals 15 residues.

This clonotype was counted ten times or more. The chain employs TRBV30 and TRBJ2-3; D gene ambiguous. Germline CDR1 is GTSNPN and CDR2 is SVGIG (reference sequence). CDR3 length equals 15 residues. The V gene lost 0 bases and the J gene lost 1 base, with 11 bases spanning the gap. The CDR3 DNA reads as TGTGCCTGGAGTGTAAGGGCCAGCCGCACAGATACGCAGTATTTT. It codes for CAWSVRASRTDTQYF. Using reference TRBV30 and TRBJ2-3 for the parts outside the CDR3, the full variable domain is SQTIHQWPATLVQPVGSPLSLECTVEGTSNPNLYWYRQAAGRGLQLLFYSVGIGQISSEVPQNLSASRPQDRQFILSSKKLLLSDSGFYLCAWSVRASRTDTQYFGPGTRLTVL.

This clonotype came up many times. The chain carries TRBV30 and TRBJ2-5; 7 nucleotides align to TRBD2. V lost 0 bases and J lost 9; bases outside the gene matches: 4. Germline loops: CDR1 GTSNPN, CDR2 SVGIG (reference sequence). The CDR3 contains 12 residues. CDR3 DNA sequence: TGTGCCTGGAGTGTTTGGGGAGGGGCCCAGTACTTC. This translates into CAWSVWGGAQYF.